The rows below give T cell receptor beta chains drawn from one sample of a study. Via MiXCR, TCRdb re-called the RT-PCR reads, giving one row per CDR3 protein. The repertoire holds more than 550,000 distinct CDR3 sequences, with 14% as singletons. Sequenced: memory CD4+ T cells from blood. Receptors were obtained from a female donor in good health, serving as a healthy control. The CDR3 runs from the conserved cysteine through the conserved F or W. Each record gives: V gene, J gene, clone size, D gene, CDR3 protein, CDR3 DNA. A D gene is named only where the DNA matches it firmly. Size values are once, few and many counts, or a class for expanded clones, and some rows have none.

TRBV5-5	TRBJ2-7	few	.	CASSFAQPGEQYF	TGTGCCAGCAGCTTCGCACAGCCAGGGGAGCAGTACTTC
TRBV11-2	TRBJ2-4	many	TRBD1	CASSLQGFMDIQYF	TGTGCCAGCAGCCTACAGGGGTTCATGGACATTCAGTACTTC
TRBV7-2	TRBJ1-6	many	.	CASSLGGALNNSPLHF	TGTGCCAGCAGCTTAGGCGGGGCGCTTAATAATTCACCCCTCCACTTT
TRBV24-1	TRBJ2-7	few	.	CATSAERGSEQYF	TGTGCCACCAGTGCGGAGAGAGGGTCCGAGCAGTACTTC
TRBV4-2	TRBJ2-5	many	.	CASSQAPGAGEETQYF	TGTGCCAGCAGCCAAGCCCCAGGGGCTGGGGAGGAGACCCAGTACTTC
TRBV25-1	TRBJ2-1	medium-sized	.	CASSPRDSDYNEQFF	TGTGCCAGCAGTCCGAGGGACTCCGACTACAATGAGCAGTTCTTC
TRBV3-1	TRBJ2-1	.	TRBD2	CASSQDSTGRGVSYNEQFF	TGTGCCAGCAGCCAAGACAGTACGGGTCGGGGGGTCTCCTACAATGAGCAGTTCTTC
TRBV20-1	TRBJ2-3	few	.	CSAGGGGRTDTQYF	TGCAGTGCCGGGGGAGGGGGCCGCACAGATACGCAGTATTTT
TRBV30	TRBJ2-7	few	.	CAWRAGQTREQYF	TGTGCCTGGAGAGCTGGCCAGACTAGGGAGCAGTACTTC
TRBV2	TRBJ1-4	few	TRBD1	CASSGDRGHPFLFF	TGTGCCAGCAGTGGGGACAGGGGGCATCCGTTTCTGTTTTTT
TRBV11-2	TRBJ2-3	few	TRBD2	CASSFGMGRASTDTQYF	TGTGCCAGCAGCTTTGGGATGGGGAGGGCTAGCACAGATACGCAGTATTTT
TRBV10-2	TRBJ2-4	.	.	CASIPRGAGIQYF	TGCGCCAGCATCCCTAGGGGGGCGGGCATTCAGTACTTC
TRBV24-1	TRBJ2-2	.	.	CATSPGLSSGGELFF	TGTGCCACCAGTCCGGGACTCTCGTCAGGTGGGGAGCTGTTTTTT
TRBV3-1	TRBJ1-5	few	.	CASSQGTQGIQPQHF	TGTGCCAGCAGCCAAGGCACACAGGGTATTCAGCCCCAGCATTTT
TRBV30	TRBJ1-3	.	.	CAWSVGGGNTIYF	TGTGCCTGGAGTGTGGGTGGTGGAAACACCATATATTTT
TRBV29-1	TRBJ2-7	.	.	CSVEVGAWGEQYF	TGCAGCGTTGAGGTGGGGGCGTGGGGCGAGCAGTACTTC
TRBV27	TRBJ2-2	few	.	CASSLFAQVTGELFF	TGTGCCAGCAGTTTATTCGCCCAAGTAACCGGGGAGCTGTTTTTT
TRBV20-1	TRBJ2-7	few	TRBD1	CSAREGTGDFYEQYF	TGCAGTGCTAGGGAGGGGACAGGGGATTTTTACGAGCAGTACTTC
TRBV12-3/TRBV12-4	TRBJ1-5	few	.	CASSLGQAYQPQHF	TGTGCCAGCAGTTTAGGGCAGGCGTACCAGCCCCAGCATTTT
TRBV7-9	TRBJ2-5	many	.	CASSSYQSQYF	TGTGCCAGCAGCTCGTACCAGTCCCAGTACTTC
TRBV4-3	TRBJ2-1	many	TRBD2	CASSARTSDYNEQFF	TGCGCCAGCAGCGCTCGGACTAGCGACTACAATGAGCAGTTCTTC
TRBV24-1	TRBJ1-1	few	TRBD1	CATSPRGSYTEAFF	TGTGCCACCAGTCCCAGGGGGAGCTACACTGAAGCTTTCTTT
TRBV9	TRBJ2-1	.	.	CASSALASNEQFF	TGTGCCAGCAGCGCACTAGCTTCCAATGAGCAGTTCTTC
TRBV6-2/TRBV6-3	TRBJ2-1	.	.	CASSISPEGTWVF	TGTGCCAGCAGTATAAGTCCGGAGGGTACTTGGGTCTTC
TRBV20-1	TRBJ2-1	.	.	CSARAGFYNEQFF	TGCAGTGCTAGAGCGGGGTTCTACAATGAGCAGTTCTTC
TRBV6-2/TRBV6-3	TRBJ1-1	few	TRBD1	CASSFLPGTGGNLGTEAFF	TGTGCCAGCAGTTTTCTTCCCGGGACAGGGGGCAATTTAGGCACTGAAGCTTTCTTT
TRBV4-2	TRBJ2-2	few	.	CASSHGNGAGATGELFF	TGTGCCAGCAGCCACGGTAACGGGGCCGGAGCCACCGGGGAGCTGTTTTTT
TRBV7-8	TRBJ2-3	.	TRBD2	CASSLGTSGTTQYF	TGTGCCAGCAGCTTGGGGACTAGCGGGACTACGCAGTATTTT
TRBV5-1	TRBJ2-7	few	.	CASSPRLGEAYEQYF	TGCGCCAGCAGCCCCCGGTTGGGGGAGGCCTACGAGCAGTACTTC
TRBV30	TRBJ2-7	.	TRBD2	CAWSVAGVLEQYF	TGTGCCTGGAGTGTAGCGGGAGTTCTCGAGCAGTACTTC
TRBV5-1	TRBJ2-3	.	.	CASSFAGGKTDTQYF	TGCGCCAGCAGCTTCGCAGGGGGGAAGACAGATACGCAGTATTTT
TRBV12-3/TRBV12-4	TRBJ1-1	.	.	CASSLVPGLEAFF	TGTGCCAGCAGTCTAGTTCCGGGACTTGAAGCTTTCTTT
TRBV20-1	TRBJ2-7	.	TRBD1	CSAPGTGYEQYF	TGCAGTGCGCCAGGGACAGGCTACGAGCAGTACTTC
TRBV12-3/TRBV12-4	TRBJ2-3	many	TRBD1	CASRTGLEADTQYF	TGTGCCAGTAGGACAGGGTTGGAGGCAGATACGCAGTATTTT
TRBV3-1	TRBJ2-7	.	TRBD2	CASSQGSTSRLAGGPSEQYF	TGTGCCAGCAGCCAAGGTTCCACATCGCGACTAGCGGGAGGGCCCTCCGAGCAGTACTTC
TRBV14	TRBJ2-2	.	TRBD2	CASSQVRLAGTANTGELFF	TGTGCCAGCAGCCAAGTACGACTAGCGGGAACCGCGAACACCGGGGAGCTGTTTTTT
TRBV5-1	TRBJ2-1	few	.	CASSPEGFNEQFF	TGCGCCAGCAGCCCCGAGGGGTTCAATGAGCAGTTCTTC
TRBV7-2	TRBJ2-6	few	TRBD2	CASSLSGGSGANVLTF	TGTGCCAGCAGCTTATCGGGGGGATCTGGGGCCAACGTCCTGACTTTC
TRBV5-1	TRBJ2-5	.	TRBD1	CASGLGTGKETQYF	TGCGCCAGCGGGCTTGGGACAGGGAAAGAGACCCAGTACTTC
TRBV5-1	TRBJ2-7	few	TRBD1	CASSWGQGLGEQYF	TGCGCCAGCAGCTGGGGACAGGGTTTGGGCGAGCAGTACTTC
TRBV11-2	TRBJ2-1	.	.	CASSLVRGPNYNEQFF	TGTGCCAGCAGCCTGGTGAGGGGACCAAACTACAATGAGCAGTTCTTC
TRBV27	TRBJ2-1	.	TRBD2	CASSPSGRANEQFF	TGTGCCAGCAGTCCTAGCGGGAGGGCCAATGAGCAGTTCTTC
TRBV7-2	TRBJ2-1	many	TRBD1	CASSLGRGLKDGYNEQFF	TGTGCCAGCAGCTTAGGCAGGGGGCTAAAGGATGGCTACAATGAGCAGTTCTTC
TRBV6-5	TRBJ2-2	many	.	CASRRDTLNTGELFF	TGTGCCAGCCGTAGGGACACCCTTAACACCGGGGAGCTGTTTTTT
TRBV6-5	TRBJ2-1	few	TRBD2	CASSYSREAYNEQFF	TGTGCCAGCAGTTACTCGCGGGAGGCTTACAATGAGCAGTTCTTC
TRBV7-9	TRBJ1-1	once	TRBD1	CASSSNRGYSGGNTEAFF	TGTGCCAGCAGCTCCAACAGGGGCTATTCCGGGGGGAACACTGAAGCTTTCTTT
TRBV6-5	TRBJ2-7	many	.	CASSRGWGGNEQYF	TGTGCCAGCAGTAGGGGTTGGGGCGGTAACGAGCAGTACTTC
TRBV29-1	TRBJ2-5	many	.	CSVSAYQETQYF	TGCAGCGTCTCAGCGTACCAAGAGACCCAGTACTTC
TRBV6-5	TRBJ2-4	.	.	CASSSTNSAKNIQYF	TGTGCCAGCAGTTCCACTAATTCAGCCAAAAACATTCAGTACTTC
TRBV7-2	TRBJ2-3	.	.	CASSRDTFTDTQYF	TGTGCCAGCAGCCGGGACACTTTCACAGATACGCAGTATTTT
TRBV5-1	TRBJ2-5	few	.	CASSTQGQETQYF	TGCGCCAGCAGCACACAGGGACAAGAGACCCAGTACTTC
TRBV2	TRBJ2-1	.	TRBD2	CASKPRVLAGQAEQFF	TGTGCCAGCAAACCAAGAGTCCTAGCGGGGCAGGCTGAGCAGTTCTTC